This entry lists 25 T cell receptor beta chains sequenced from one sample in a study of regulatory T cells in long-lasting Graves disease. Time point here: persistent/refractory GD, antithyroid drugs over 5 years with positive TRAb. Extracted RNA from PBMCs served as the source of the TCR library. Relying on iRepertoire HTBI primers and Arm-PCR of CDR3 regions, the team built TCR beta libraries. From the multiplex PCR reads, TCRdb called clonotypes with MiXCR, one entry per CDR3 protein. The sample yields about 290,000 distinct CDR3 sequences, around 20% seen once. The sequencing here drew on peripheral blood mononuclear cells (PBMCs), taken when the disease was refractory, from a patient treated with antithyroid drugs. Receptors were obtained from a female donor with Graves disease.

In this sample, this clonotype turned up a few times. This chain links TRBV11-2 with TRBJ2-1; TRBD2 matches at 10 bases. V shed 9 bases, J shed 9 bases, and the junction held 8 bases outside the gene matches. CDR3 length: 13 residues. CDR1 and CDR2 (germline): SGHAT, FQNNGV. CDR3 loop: CASSVAGGTEQFF. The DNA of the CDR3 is TGTGCCAGTTCGGTAGCGGGAGGAACTGAGCAGTTCTTC.

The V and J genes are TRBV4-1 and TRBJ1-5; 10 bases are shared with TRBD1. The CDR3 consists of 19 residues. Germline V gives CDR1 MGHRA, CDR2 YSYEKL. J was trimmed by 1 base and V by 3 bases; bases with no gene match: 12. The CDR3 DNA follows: TGCGCCAGCAGCCACTCCCAGCTCCGGGACAGGGGCAGCAATCAGCCCCAGCATTTT. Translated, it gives CASSHSQLRDRGSNQPQHF.

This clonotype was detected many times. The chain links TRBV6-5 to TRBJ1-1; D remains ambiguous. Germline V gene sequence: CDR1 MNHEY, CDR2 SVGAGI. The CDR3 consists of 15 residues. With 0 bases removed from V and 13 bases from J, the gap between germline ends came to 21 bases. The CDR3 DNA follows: TGTGCCAGCAGTTACTCGATCGGACGGAGTTATCTTGATTTCTTT. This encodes CASSYSIGRSYLDFF.

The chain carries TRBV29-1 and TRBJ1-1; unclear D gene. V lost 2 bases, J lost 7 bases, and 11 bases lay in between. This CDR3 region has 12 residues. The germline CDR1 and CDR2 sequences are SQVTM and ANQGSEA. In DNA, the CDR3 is TGCAGCGTTGAATCCCCGCTGGATGAAGCTTTCTTT. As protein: CSVESPLDEAFF.

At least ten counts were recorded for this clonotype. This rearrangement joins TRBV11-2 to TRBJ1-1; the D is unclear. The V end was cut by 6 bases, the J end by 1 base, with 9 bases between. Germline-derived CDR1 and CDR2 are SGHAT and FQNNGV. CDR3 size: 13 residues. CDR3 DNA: TGTGCCAGCAGGTCCCTTCGGAACACTGAAGCTTTCTTT. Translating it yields CASRSLRNTEAFF.

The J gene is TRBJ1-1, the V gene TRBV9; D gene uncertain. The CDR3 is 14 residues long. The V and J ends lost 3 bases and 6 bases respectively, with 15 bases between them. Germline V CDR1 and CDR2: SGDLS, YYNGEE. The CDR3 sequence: CASSEGTQDPEAFF. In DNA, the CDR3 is TGTGCCAGCAGCGAAGGCACGCAGGACCCTGAAGCTTTCTTT.

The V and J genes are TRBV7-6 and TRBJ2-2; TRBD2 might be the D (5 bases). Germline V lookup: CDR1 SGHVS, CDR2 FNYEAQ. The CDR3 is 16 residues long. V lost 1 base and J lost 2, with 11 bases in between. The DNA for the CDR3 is TGTGCCAGCAGCTTAGTTCCGGACTCCAACACCGGGGAGCTGTTTTTT. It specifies CASSLVPDSNTGELFF.

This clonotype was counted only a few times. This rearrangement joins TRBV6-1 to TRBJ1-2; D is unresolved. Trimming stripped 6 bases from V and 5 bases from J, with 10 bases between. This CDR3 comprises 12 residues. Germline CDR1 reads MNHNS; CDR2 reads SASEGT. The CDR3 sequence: CASSPEGYGYTF. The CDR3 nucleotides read TGTGCCAGCAGCCCCGAGGGATATGGCTACACCTTC.

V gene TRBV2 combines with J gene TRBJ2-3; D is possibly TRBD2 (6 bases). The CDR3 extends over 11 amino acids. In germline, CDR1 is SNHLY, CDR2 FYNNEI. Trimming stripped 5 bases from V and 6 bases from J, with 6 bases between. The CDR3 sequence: CASSREDTQYF. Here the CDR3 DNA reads TGTGCCAGCAGTCGGGAGGATACGCAGTATTTT. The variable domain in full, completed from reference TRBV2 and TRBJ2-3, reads EPEVTQTPSHQVTQMGQEVILRCVPISNHLYFYWYRQILGQKVEFLVSFYNNEISEKSEIFDDQFSVERPDGSNFTLKIRSTKLEDSAMYFCASSREDTQYFGPGTRLTVL.

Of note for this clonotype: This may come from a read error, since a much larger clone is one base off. The CDR3 protein is CASGLKGGTTEAFF. The CDR3 bases are TGTGCCAGCGGTTTAAAGGGGGGGACCACTGAAGCTTTCTTT. The V gene is TRBV27, the J gene TRBJ1-1; D is perhaps TRBD1 (6 bases). The CDR3 length is 14 residues. Germline loops: CDR1 MNHEY, CDR2 SMNVEV (reference sequence).

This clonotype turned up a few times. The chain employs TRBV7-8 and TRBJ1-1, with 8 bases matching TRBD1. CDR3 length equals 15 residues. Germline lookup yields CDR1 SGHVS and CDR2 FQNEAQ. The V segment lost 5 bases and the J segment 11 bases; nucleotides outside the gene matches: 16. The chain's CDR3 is CASSTRTGPKSGAFF. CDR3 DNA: TGTGCCAGCAGCACCCGGACAGGGCCGAAATCGGGGGCTTTCTTT.

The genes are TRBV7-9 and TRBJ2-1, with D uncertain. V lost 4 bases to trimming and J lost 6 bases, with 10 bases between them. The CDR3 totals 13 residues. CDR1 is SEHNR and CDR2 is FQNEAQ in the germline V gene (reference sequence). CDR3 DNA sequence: TGTGCCAGCAGCTCCCCCAGCCGCAATGAGCAGTTCTTC. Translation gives CASSSPSRNEQFF.

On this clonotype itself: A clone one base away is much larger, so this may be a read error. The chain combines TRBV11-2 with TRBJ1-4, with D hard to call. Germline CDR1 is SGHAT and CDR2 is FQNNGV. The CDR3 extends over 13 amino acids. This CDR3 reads CASSTTVNERLFF. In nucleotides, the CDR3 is TGTGCCAGCAGCACGACGGTTAATGAAAGACTGTTTTTT. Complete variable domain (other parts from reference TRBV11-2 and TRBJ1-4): EAGVAQSPRYKIIEKRQSVAFWCNPISGHATLYWYQQILGQGPKLLIQFQNNGVVDDSQLPKDRFSAERLKGVDSTLKIQPAKLEDSAVYLCASSTTVNERLFFGSGTQLSVL.

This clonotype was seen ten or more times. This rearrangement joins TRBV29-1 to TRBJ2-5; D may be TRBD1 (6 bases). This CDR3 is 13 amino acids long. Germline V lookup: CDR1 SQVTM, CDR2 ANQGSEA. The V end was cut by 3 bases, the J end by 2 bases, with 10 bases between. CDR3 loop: CSVEAGDQETQYF. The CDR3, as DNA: TGCAGCGTTGAGGCAGGGGATCAAGAGACCCAGTACTTC.

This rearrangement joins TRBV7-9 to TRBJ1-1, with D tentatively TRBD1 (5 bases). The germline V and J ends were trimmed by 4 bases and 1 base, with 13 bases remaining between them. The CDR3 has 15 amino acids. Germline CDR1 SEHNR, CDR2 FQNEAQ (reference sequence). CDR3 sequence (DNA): TGTGCCAGCAGCTGGGGACGGGGAAAGAACACTGAAGCTTTCTTT. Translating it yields CASSWGRGKNTEAFF.

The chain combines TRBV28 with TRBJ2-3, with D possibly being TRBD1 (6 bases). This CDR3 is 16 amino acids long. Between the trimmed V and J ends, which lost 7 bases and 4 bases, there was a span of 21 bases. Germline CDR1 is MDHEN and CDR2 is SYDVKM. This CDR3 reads CASTSVLQGWSDTQYF. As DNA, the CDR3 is TGTGCCAGCACCTCGGTTCTGCAGGGGTGGTCAGATACGCAGTATTTT.

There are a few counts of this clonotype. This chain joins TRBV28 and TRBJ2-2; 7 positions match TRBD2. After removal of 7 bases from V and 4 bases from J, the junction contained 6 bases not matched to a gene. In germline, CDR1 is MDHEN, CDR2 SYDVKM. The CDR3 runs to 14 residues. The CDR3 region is CASNPTGGTGELFF. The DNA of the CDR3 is TGTGCCAGCAATCCAACGGGGGGCACCGGGGAGCTGTTTTTT.

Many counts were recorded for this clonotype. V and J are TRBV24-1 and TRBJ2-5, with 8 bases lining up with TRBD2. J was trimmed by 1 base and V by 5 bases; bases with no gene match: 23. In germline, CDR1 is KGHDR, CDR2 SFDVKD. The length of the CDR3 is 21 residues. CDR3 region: CATSGTNGGDGRSSPQETQYF. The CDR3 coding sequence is TGTGCCACCAGTGGCACCAACGGGGGGGACGGACGATCGAGTCCCCAAGAGACCCAGTACTTC.

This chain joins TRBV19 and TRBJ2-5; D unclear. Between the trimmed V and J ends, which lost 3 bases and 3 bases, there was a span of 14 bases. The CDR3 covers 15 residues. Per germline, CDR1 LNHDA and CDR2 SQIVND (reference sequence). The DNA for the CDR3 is TGTGCCAGTAGTATCTCAGACGCTTTCGAAGAGACCCAGTACTTC. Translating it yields CASSISDAFEETQYF.

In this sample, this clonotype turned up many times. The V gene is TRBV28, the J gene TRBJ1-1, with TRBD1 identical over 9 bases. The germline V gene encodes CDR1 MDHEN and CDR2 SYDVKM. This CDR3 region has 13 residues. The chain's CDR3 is CQARGQGNTEAFF. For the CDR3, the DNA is TGTCAAGCCCGGGGACAGGGGAACACTGAAGCTTTCTTT. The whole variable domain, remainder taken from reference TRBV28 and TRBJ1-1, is DVKVTQSSRYLVKRTGEKVFLECVQDMDHENMFWYRQDPGLGLRLIYFSYDVKMKEKGDIPEGYSVSREKKERFSLILESASTNQTSMYLCQARGQGNTEAFFGQGTRLTVV.

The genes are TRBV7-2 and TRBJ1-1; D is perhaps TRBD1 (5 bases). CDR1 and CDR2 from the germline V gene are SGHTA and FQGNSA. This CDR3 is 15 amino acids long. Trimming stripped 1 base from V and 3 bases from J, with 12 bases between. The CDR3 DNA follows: TGTGCCAGCAGCTTAGACTATGGAGGGGACACTGAAGCTTTCTTT. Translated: CASSLDYGGDTEAFF.

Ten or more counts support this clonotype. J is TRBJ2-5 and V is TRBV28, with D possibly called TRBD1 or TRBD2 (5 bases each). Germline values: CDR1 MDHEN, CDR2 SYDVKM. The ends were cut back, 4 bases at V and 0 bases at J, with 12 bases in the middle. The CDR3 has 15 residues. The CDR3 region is CASSSGTGHQETQYF. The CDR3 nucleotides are TGTGCCAGCAGTTCGGGAACAGGACACCAAGAGACCCAGTACTTC.

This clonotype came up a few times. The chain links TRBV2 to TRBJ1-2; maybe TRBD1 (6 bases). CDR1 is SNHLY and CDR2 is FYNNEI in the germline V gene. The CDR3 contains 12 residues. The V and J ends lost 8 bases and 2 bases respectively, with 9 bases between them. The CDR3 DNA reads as TGTGCCAGCTGGGACATCAACTATGGCTACACCTTC. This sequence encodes CASWDINYGYTF.

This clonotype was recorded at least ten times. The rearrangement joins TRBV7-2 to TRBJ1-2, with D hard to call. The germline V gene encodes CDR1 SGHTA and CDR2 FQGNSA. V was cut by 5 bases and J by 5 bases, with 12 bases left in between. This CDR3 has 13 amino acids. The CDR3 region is CASSQETPYGYTF. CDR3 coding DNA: TGTGCCAGCAGCCAGGAGACACCTTATGGCTACACCTTC.

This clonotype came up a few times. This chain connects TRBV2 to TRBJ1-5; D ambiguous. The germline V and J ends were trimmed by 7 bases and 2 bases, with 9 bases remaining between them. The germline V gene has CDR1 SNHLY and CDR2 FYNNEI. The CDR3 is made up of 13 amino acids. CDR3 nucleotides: TGTGCCAGCACTGAGGAGGGCAATCAGCCCCAGCATTTT. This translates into CASTEEGNQPQHF.